This TCR beta chain was recovered during a study of cytomegalovirus exposure and HLA in healthy donors. Study outcomes and limitations: Some highly shared sequence variants likely arose as a pipeline artifact. In vitro experiments confirmed that three CMV-associated chains were specific for CMV antigens. There were 164 TCR beta chains listed as cytomegalovirus-associated. Previous analysis showed most TCR beta V segments were productive about 87% or about 30% of the time.

A multiplex PCR was run with 60 Vbeta primers and 13 Jbeta primers. Repertoires were generated with immunoSEQ multiplex PCR, while TCRdb's copy carries only in-frame clones and drops some. This table holds about 190,000 clones, roughly 73% found once. The CDR3 totals 12 residues. Germline V gives CDR1 GTSNPN, CDR2 SVGIG (reference sequence). Comment on this clone: What it recognizes is unknown.

V usage is TRBV30 and J usage is TRBJ1-1; possibly TRBD1 for D (5 bases). This receptor was taken from a woman younger than 45 in good health and CMV-seropositive. The sample was PBMCs. Here the CDR3 reads CVTAGNMAEAFF. In DNA form, the CDR3 reads TGTGTAACCGCAGGGAATATGGCTGAAGCTTTCTTT.